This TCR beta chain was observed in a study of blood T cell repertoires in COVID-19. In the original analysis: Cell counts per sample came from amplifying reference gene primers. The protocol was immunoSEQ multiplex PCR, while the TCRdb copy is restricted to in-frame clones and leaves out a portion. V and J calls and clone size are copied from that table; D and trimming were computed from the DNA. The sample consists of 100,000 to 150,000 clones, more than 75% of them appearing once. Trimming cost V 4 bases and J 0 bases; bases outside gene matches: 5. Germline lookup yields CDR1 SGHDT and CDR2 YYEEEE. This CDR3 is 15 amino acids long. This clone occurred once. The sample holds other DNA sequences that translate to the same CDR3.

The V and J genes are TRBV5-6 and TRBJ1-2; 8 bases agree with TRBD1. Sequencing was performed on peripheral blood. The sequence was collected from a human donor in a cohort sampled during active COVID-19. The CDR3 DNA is TGTGCCAGCAGCCCCGGACAGGGAGCTAACTATGGCTACACCTTC. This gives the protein CASSPGQGANYGYTF. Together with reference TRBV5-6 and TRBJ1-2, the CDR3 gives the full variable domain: DAGVTQSPTHLIKTRGQQVTLRCSPKSGHDTVSWYQQALGQGPQFIFQYYEEEERQRGNFPDRFSGHQFPNYSSELNVNALLLGDSALYLCASSPGQGANYGYTFGSGTRLTVV.